Each of the 10 T cell receptor beta chains below was sequenced from the same sample in a study of blood T cell repertoires in COVID-19. This table comes from immunoSEQ multiplex PCR, and its TCRdb copy is limited to in-frame clones, with some not included. The profile shows roughly 400,000 clones, 80% to 90% of them singletons. Sequenced sample: PBMCs or T cells enriched from blood (not recorded which). The receptors come from a woman aged 45-59 years who had recovered from COVID-19.

The V and J genes are TRBV6-1 and TRBJ1-5; unclear D gene. Per germline, CDR1 MNHNS and CDR2 SASEGT. V was clipped by 2 bases and J by 0 bases, with 11 bases between them. This CDR3 is 16 amino acids long. This CDR3 is CASSEIAGISNQPQHF. CDR3 sequence (DNA): TGTGCCAGCAGTGAAATCGCGGGTATTAGCAATCAGCCCCAGCATTTT.

This clone was found once. The chain combines TRBV2 with TRBJ2-7, with 8 bases fitting TRBD2. V shed 7 bases and J 7 bases; nucleotides not matched to a gene: 15. This CDR3 spans 15 amino acids. Looked up from germline, CDR1 is SNHLY and CDR2 is FYNNEI. The CDR3 region is CASTEGPRGGREQYF. CDR3 sequence (DNA): TGTGCCAGCACCGAGGGCCCTAGGGGCGGGAGGGAGCAGTACTTC.

This rearrangement joins TRBV6-1 to TRBJ2-2; D is possibly TRBD1 (6 bases). Trimming took off 7 bases at V and 6 bases at J, with 12 bases between the two ends. The CDR3 covers 13 residues. Germline CDR1 reads MNHNS; CDR2 reads SASEGT. As DNA, the CDR3 is TGTGCCAGCACCCCAGGGGTGGCCGGGGAGCTGTTTTTT. It specifies CASTPGVAGELFF.

This clone was detected only a few times. The rearrangement uses TRBV4-2 and TRBJ1-2; the D is unclear. This CDR3 is 11 amino acids long. Germline V gene data show CDR1 as LGHNA and CDR2 as YNFKEQ. V shed 1 base and J shed 7 bases, with 4 bases lying between them. Here the CDR3 DNA reads TGTGCCAGCAGCCAAGGCGGTGGCTACACCTTC. It translates to CASSQGGGYTF.

V usage is TRBV6-1 and J usage is TRBJ2-7; D possibly corresponds to TRBD2 (6 bases). Deletions cut 1 base from V and 0 bases from J, with 10 bases between. The CDR3 is 15 amino acids. Germline V gives CDR1 MNHNS, CDR2 SASEGT. CDR3 region: CASSEEGLPSYEQYF. CDR3 sequence (DNA): TGTGCCAGCAGTGAAGAAGGACTACCCTCCTACGAGCAGTACTTC.

In its sample, this clone was seen once. The chain joins TRBV28 to TRBJ1-2, with TRBD1 as a possible D gene (5 bases). The germline V gene has CDR1 MDHEN and CDR2 SYDVKM. There are 13 residues in the CDR3. Trimming cost V 5 bases and J 7 bases, with 14 bases left between them. In nucleotides, the CDR3 is TGTGCCAGCAGTCAGACAGATTTCGGTGGCTACACCTTC. This codes for CASSQTDFGGYTF.

The rearrangement uses TRBV3-1 (or the pseudogene TRBV3-2) and TRBJ2-5, with 12 bases matching TRBD2. Germline assignment: CDR1 LGHDT and CDR2 YNNKEL (reference sequence). V dropped 4 bases and J dropped 2; count of bases not matched to a gene: 8. The CDR3 runs to 17 residues. CDR3 nucleotides: TGTGCCAGCAGCCCCCCGTGGACTAGCGGGATACAAGAGACCCAGTACTTC. Translation gives CASSPPWTSGIQETQYF.

The rearrangement joins TRBV28 to TRBJ1-2; TRBD1 matches at 7 bases. Trimming took 5 bases from V and 8 from J; bases not matched to a gene: 11. Germline values: CDR1 MDHEN, CDR2 SYDVKM. This CDR3 contains 14 residues. The CDR3 here is CASSPTRQGGGYTF. The CDR3 nucleotides read TGTGCCAGCAGTCCAACCCGACAGGGAGGCGGCTACACCTTC.

The rearrangement links TRBV18 to TRBJ1-5; D may be TRBD1 (5 bases). Germline CDR1 KGHSH, CDR2 LQKENI. There are 15 residues in the CDR3. The V gene lost 2 bases and the J gene lost 3 bases, with 11 bases spanning the gap. This CDR3 reads CASSPGHEINQPQHF. The CDR3, as DNA: TGTGCCAGCTCACCAGGACACGAGATCAATCAGCCCCAGCATTTT.

This chain connects TRBV7-2 to TRBJ2-6, with TRBD1 as a possible D gene (6 bases). This CDR3 is built from 16 residues. The germline CDR1 and CDR2 sequences are SGHTA and FQGNSA. V was trimmed by 1 base and J by 3 bases, leaving 10 bases between them. The CDR3 region has the DNA TGTGCCAGCAGCTTAGTTCAGGGGAGTGGGGCCAACGTCCTGACTTTC. Translating it yields CASSLVQGSGANVLTF.